These T cell receptor beta chains were read from a single sample in a study of blood T cell repertoires in COVID-19. Generated by immunoSEQ multiplex PCR, the TCRdb table keeps only in-frame clones and is missing some. The table shows just over 650,000 clones, with approximately 90% occurring only once. Sequencing input: peripheral blood. These receptors were obtained from a woman aged 18-29 years with acute or convalescent COVID-19. The CDR3 runs from the conserved cysteine through the conserved F or W. The D gene is left open where the match is weak. Clone size is not always given. Where it is, it says once, few, many or a class for expanded clones.

>.|TRBJ1-5|TRBV6-5|once
CASRAGWSNQPQHF
>.|TRBJ2-1|TRBV6-4|.
CASGDSGSSYNEQFF
>TRBD2|TRBJ2-5|TRBV6-5|.
CASSYQSGGETQYF
>TRBD1|TRBJ1-1|TRBV10-1|.
CASSEYRGQGVKVGTEAFF
>.|TRBJ1-1|TRBV7-9|.
CASSMTPEAFF
>TRBD1|TRBJ2-7|TRBV7-2|once
CASSLGGTVSYEQYF
>.|TRBJ2-3|TRBV5-4|.
CASSPQQGTDTQYF
>TRBD2|TRBJ2-7|TRBV7-2|.
CASSFRTSGGNWYEQYF
>TRBD1|TRBJ1-1|TRBV7-2|.
CASSLRGTGDTEAFF
>.|TRBJ2-4|TRBV4-1|.
CASSQVVGGKQGYIQYF
>.|TRBJ1-2|TRBV6-5|.
CASSYGGENYGYTF
>.|TRBJ2-1|TRBV6-5|.
CASSYSIAEDNEQFF
>TRBD1|TRBJ1-2|TRBV15|.
CATSRDIQGYGYTF
>.|TRBJ2-1|TRBV7-9|.
CGSSLTVGFANEQFF
>.|TRBJ1-5|TRBV10-2|.
CASSVGGLRDQPQHF
>.|TRBJ2-2|TRBV6-5|.
CASSYGGEGAGELFF
>TRBD1|TRBJ2-1|TRBV19|.
CASQTQDRLANEQFF
>TRBD1|TRBJ1-1|TRBV6-6|.
CASSRTSGQPPEAFF
>TRBD1|TRBJ1-1|TRBV2|.
CASPGGRGFMNTEAFF
>.|TRBJ1-2|TRBV12-3/TRBV12-4|.
CASNSGVSGYTF
>.|TRBJ2-5|TRBV6-5|.
CASKTGHQETQYF
>.|TRBJ2-1|TRBV5-6|.
CASTHRVSYNEQFF
>.|TRBJ2-3|TRBV5-1|.
CASSLSRDTDTQYF
>TRBD1|TRBJ1-1|TRBV29-1|.
CSTTGDRMNTEAFF
>TRBD1|TRBJ2-3|TRBV5-4|.
CASSLQGSDTQYF
>TRBD1|TRBJ2-7|TRBV7-9|.
CASSLRDRRDEQYF
>.|TRBJ1-5|TRBV7-9|.
CASSLGLGATQHF
>TRBD1|TRBJ2-5|TRBV27|.
CASSPRRQGAGETQYF
>TRBD1|TRBJ1-1|TRBV4-3|.
CASSQFLTGQEAFF
>TRBD1|TRBJ2-2|TRBV4-3|.
CASSQDGGQTNTGELFF
>.|TRBJ2-7|TRBV30|.
CAWRFSGAREQYF